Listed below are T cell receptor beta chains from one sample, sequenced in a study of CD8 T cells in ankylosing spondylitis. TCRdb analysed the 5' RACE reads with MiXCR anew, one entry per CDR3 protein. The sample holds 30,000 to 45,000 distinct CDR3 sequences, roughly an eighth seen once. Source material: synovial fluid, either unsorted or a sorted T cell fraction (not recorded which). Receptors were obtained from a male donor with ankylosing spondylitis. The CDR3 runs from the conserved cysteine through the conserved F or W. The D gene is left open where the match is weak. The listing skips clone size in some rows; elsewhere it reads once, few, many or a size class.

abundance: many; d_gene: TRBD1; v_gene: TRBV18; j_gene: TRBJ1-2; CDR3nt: TGTGCCAGCTCACCCGGGACAGGGGAACACTATGGCTACACCTTC; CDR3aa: CASSPGTGEHYGYTF
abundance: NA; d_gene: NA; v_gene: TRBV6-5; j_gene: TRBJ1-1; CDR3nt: TGTGCCAGCAGTTACTACGGAGAAACTGAAGCTTTCTTT; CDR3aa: CASSYYGETEAFF
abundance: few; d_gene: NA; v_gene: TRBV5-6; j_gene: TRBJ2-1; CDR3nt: TGTGCCAGCAGCTTGGGAGGGGGATCCTACAATGAGCAGTTCTTC; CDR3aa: CASSLGGGSYNEQFF
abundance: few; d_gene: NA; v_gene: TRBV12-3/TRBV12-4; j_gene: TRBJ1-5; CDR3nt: TGTGCCAGCAGTTTAGGTGACAGAGGCAATAGCAATCAGCCCCAGCATTTT; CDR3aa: CASSLGDRGNSNQPQHF
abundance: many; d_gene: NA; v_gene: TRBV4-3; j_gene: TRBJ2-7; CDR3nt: TGCGCCAGCAGCCAAGATTATTCATCTATCTCCTACGAGCAGTACTTC; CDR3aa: CASSQDYSSISYEQYF
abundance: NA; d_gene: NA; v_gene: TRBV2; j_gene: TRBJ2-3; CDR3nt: TGTGCCAGCAGTGACCGGGACCTGGGGACAGATACGCAGTATTTT; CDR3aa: CASSDRDLGTDTQYF
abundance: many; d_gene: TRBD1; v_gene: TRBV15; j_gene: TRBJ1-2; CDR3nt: TGTGCCACCAGCAGAGAAGCGACAGGGGTTGGCTACACCTTC; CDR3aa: CATSREATGVGYTF
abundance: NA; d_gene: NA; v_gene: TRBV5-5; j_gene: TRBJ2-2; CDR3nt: TGTGCCAGCAGTCCCGAACCCAGGCAGACCGGGGAGCTGTTTTTT; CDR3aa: CASSPEPRQTGELFF
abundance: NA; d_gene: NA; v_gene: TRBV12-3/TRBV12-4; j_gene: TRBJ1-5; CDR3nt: TGTGCCAGCAGTTCGAGACTCCAGGGTTTGGCTCAGCCCCAGCATTTT; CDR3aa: CASSSRLQGLAQPQHF
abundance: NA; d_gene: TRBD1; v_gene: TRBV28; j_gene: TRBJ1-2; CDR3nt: TGTGCCAGCAGTCTACACGGACAGGGGGTCTATGGCTACACCTTC; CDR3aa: CASSLHGQGVYGYTF
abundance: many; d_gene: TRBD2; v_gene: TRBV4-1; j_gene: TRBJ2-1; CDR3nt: TGCGCCAGCAGCCAACCTCTCGGGACTATCTCTGGCAATGAGCAGTTCTTC; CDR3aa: CASSQPLGTISGNEQFF
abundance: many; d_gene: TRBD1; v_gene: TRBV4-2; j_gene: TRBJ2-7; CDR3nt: TGTGCCAGCAGCCAAGATATTCCGGGACAGGGATTAGACGAGCAGTACTTC; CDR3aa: CASSQDIPGQGLDEQYF
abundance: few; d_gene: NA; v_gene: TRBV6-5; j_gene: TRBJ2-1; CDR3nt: TGTGCCAGCAGTTACTTAGGACAGCCAGGAAGGGACAATGAGCAGTTCTTC; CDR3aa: CASSYLGQPGRDNEQFF
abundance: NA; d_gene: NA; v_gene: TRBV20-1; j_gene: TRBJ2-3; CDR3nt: TGCAGTGCTAGAGTTCGAGGGTGGCGAGTCACAGATACGCAGTATTTT; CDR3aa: CSARVRGWRVTDTQYF
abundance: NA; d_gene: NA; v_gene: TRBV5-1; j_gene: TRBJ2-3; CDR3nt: TGCGCCAGCAGCGTGGGTCCAGATACGCAGTATTTT; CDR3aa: CASSVGPDTQYF
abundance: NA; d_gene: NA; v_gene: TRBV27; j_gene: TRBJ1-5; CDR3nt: TGTGCCAGCAGTTTGGGTAGCGGCAATCAGCCCCAGCATTTT; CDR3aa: CASSLGSGNQPQHF
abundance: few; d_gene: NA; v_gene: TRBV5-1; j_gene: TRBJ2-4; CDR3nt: TGCGCCAGCAGCTCTTTCCAAGGGGTAGCCAAAAACATTCAGTACTTC; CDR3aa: CASSSFQGVAKNIQYF
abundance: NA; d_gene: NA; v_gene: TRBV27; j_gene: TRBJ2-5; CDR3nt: TGTGCCAGCAGTTTATGGTTTGGGCAAGAGACCCAGTACTTC; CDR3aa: CASSLWFGQETQYF
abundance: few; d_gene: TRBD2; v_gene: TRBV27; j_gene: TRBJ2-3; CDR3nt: TGTGCCAGCACCGGACTAGCGGGAGGACTGGATACGCAGTATTTT; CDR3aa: CASTGLAGGLDTQYF
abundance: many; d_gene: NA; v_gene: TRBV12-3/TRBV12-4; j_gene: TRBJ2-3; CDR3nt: TGTGCCTTAAGGGAGTCTCTAGATACGCAGTATTTT; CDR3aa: CALRESLDTQYF
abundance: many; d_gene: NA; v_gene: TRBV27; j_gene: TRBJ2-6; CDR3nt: TGTGCCAGCAGTTTAGGTGCGGGGACTGGGGCCAACGTCCTGACTTTC; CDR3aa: CASSLGAGTGANVLTF
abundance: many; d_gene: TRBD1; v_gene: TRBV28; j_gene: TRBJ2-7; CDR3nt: TGTGCCAGCAGACCCCGGGACAGGGTTTCCTACGAGCAGTACTTC; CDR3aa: CASRPRDRVSYEQYF
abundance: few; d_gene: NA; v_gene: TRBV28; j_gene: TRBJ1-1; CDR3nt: TGTGCCAGCGGTGGCAGAAACACTGAAGCTTTCTTT; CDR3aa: CASGGRNTEAFF
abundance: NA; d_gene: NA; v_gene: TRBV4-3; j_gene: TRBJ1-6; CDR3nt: TGCGCCAGTTCTACCGGGACTCATGCATCACCCCTCCACTTT; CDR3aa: CASSTGTHASPLHF
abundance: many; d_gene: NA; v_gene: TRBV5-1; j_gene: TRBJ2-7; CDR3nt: TGCGCCAGCAGCTCAACAGGGTTCCCCTACGAGCAGTACTTC; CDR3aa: CASSSTGFPYEQYF
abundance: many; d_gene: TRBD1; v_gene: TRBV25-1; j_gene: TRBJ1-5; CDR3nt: TGTGCCAGCGGCACAGGGGGCAGGGAGCAGCCCCAGCATTTT; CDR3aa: CASGTGGREQPQHF
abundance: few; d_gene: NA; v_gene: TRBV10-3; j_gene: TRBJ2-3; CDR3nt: TGTGCCATCAGTGAGGCGGTGAGGGGCACAGATACGCAGTATTTT; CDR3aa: CAISEAVRGTDTQYF
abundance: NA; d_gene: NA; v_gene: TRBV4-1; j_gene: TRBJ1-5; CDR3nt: TGCGCCAGCAGCACAGAAGGGAATCAGCCCCAGCATTTT; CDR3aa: CASSTEGNQPQHF
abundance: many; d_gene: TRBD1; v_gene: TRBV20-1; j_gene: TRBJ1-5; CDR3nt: TGCAGTGCTACCCGGGACAGGGGTTCTTCTCAGCCCCAGCATTTT; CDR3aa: CSATRDRGSSQPQHF
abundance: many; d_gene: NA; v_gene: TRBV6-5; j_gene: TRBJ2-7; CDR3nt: TGTGCCAGCAGTTACTCCGAGGGAAGCTCCTACGAGCAGTACTTC; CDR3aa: CASSYSEGSSYEQYF
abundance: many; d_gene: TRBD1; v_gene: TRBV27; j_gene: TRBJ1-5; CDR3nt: TGTGCCAGCAGGACAGGGAGTCAGCCCCAGCATTTT; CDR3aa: CASRTGSQPQHF
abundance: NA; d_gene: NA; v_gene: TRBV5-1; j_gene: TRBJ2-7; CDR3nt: TGCGCCAGCAGCTTGAGGGTCAACTCCTACGAGCAGTACTTC; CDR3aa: CASSLRVNSYEQYF
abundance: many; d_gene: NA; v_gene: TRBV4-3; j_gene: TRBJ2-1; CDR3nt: TGCGCCAGCAGCCCCGGGGCCTACAATGAGCAGTTCTTC; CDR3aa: CASSPGAYNEQFF
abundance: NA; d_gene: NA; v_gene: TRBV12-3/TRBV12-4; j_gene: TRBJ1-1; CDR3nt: TGTGCCAGCAGTCCAAGGTGGACGGAGAACACTGAAGCTTTCTTT; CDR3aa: CASSPRWTENTEAFF
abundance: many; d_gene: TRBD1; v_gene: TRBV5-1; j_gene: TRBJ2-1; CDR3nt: TGCGCCAGCAGCTTGACTATCCGGGACAGGGTAGACAATGAGCAGTTCTTC; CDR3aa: CASSLTIRDRVDNEQFF
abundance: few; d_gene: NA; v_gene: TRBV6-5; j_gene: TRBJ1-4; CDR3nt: TGTGCCAGCAGTTTTCTTGACAGGAATGAAAAACTGTTTTTT; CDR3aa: CASSFLDRNEKLFF
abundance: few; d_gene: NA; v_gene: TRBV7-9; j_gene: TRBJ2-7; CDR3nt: TGTGCCAGCACCCCTCAACGTGGCGAGCAGTACTTC; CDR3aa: CASTPQRGEQYF
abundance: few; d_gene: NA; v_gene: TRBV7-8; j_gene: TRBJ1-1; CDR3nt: TGTGCCAGCAGCTTCCTCCGGGACACCATAAACACTGAAGCTTTCTTT; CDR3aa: CASSFLRDTINTEAFF
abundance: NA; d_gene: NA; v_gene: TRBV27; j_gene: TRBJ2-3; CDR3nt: TGTGCCAGCAGTTTGGGGTCAGGGCCCTTCACAGATACGCAGTATTTT; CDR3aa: CASSLGSGPFTDTQYF
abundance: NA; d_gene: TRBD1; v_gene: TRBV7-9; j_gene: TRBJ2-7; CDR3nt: TGTGCCAGCAGCTTCCCCGGGACAGGGATCCCCTACGAGCAGTACTTC; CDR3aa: CASSFPGTGIPYEQYF
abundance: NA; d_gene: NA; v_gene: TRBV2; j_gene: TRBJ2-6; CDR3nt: TGTGCCAGCAGTCCCCAGAAAAGCGCTGGGGCCAACGTCCTGACTTTC; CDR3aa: CASSPQKSAGANVLTF
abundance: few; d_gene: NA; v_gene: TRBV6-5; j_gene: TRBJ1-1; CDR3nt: TGTGCCAGCAGTTACTCGGGGAGGTCGAGCACTGAAGCTTTCTTT; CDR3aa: CASSYSGRSSTEAFF
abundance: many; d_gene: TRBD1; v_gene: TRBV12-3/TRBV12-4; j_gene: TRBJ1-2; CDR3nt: TGTGCCAGCATCAAAGACAGGGGGCTCGGCTACACCTTC; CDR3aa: CASIKDRGLGYTF
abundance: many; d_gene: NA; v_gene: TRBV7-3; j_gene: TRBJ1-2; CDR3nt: TGTGCCAGCAGCTTATCTAGGGCTGAGTTTTATGGCTACACCTTC; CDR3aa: CASSLSRAEFYGYTF
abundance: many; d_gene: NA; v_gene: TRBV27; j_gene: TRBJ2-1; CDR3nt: TGTGCCAGCACCACCGGGACCCGGCTTGCAGAGGAGCAGTTCTTC; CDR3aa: CASTTGTRLAEEQFF
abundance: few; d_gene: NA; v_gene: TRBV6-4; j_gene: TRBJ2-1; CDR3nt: TGTGCCAGCAGTCCCTTTGTTCATGTAGTCGATGAGCAGTTCTTC; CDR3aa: CASSPFVHVVDEQFF
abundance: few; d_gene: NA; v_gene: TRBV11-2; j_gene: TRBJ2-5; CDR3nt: TGTGCCAGCAGCTTAGTCGTGGAGGGGAAAGAGACCCAGTACTTC; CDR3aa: CASSLVVEGKETQYF
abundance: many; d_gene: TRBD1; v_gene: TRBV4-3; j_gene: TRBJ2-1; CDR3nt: TGCGCCAGCAGCCAAGATATAGGGGGCGCCTACAATGAGCAGTTCTTC; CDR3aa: CASSQDIGGAYNEQFF
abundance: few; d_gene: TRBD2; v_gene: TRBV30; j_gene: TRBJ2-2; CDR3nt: TGTGCCTCGACTAGCGGGAGAAGGGTCGGGGAGCTGTTTTTT; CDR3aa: CASTSGRRVGELFF
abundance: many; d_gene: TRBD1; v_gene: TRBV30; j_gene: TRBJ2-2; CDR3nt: TGTGCCTGGTCGACAGGGAGTGACACCGGGGAGCTGTTTTTT; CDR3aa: CAWSTGSDTGELFF